A selection of T cell receptor beta chains follows, all from one sample in a study of blood T cell repertoires in COVID-19. Sequenced by immunoSEQ multiplex PCR; TCRdb stores in-frame clones only, minus some. The sample contains 200,000 to 250,000 clones, 90% of which appear only once. Sequences were obtained from PBMCs or T cells enriched from blood (not recorded which). These receptor sequences come from a man in his fifties or sixties who had been exposed to COVID-19. The CDR3 runs from the conserved cysteine through the conserved F or W. Each record gives: D gene, J gene, V gene, clone size, CDR3 DNA, CDR3 protein. D genes are given only for firm matches. The size of a clone is reported for some rows only, either as once, few or many, or as a class for expanded clones.

TRBD1,TRBJ1-6,TRBV7-9,.,TGTGCCAGCAGCTGGGACAGGGCTTCACCCCTCCACTTT,CASSWDRASPLHF
.,TRBJ1-3,TRBV5-1,.,TGCGCCAGCAGCTTGGCCGGTCCAGGTTTTGGAAACACCATATATTTT,CASSLAGPGFGNTIYF
TRBD1,TRBJ1-6,TRBV7-8,.,TGTGCCAGCAGCTTAGTCGACAGGGCGTCCTATAATTCACCCCTCCACTTT,CASSLVDRASYNSPLHF
TRBD1,TRBJ1-6,TRBV7-2,.,TGTGCCAGCAGCTTCAGGGGGCGAAGCTCCTATAATTCACCCCTCCACTTT,CASSFRGRSSYNSPLHF
.,TRBJ1-6,TRBV24-1,.,TGTGCCACCAGCCCGGACAGTTATTCACCCCTCCACTTT,CATSPDSYSPLHF
TRBD1,TRBJ1-2,TRBV4-2,.,TGTGCCAGCAGCCAAGATTGGGGACAGGGAGCGTATGGCTACACCTTC,CASSQDWGQGAYGYTF
TRBD1,TRBJ1-5,TRBV28,few,TGTGCCAGCGTTACAGGGGGCGGCAATCAGCCCCAGCATTTT,CASVTGGGNQPQHF
TRBD1,TRBJ1-5,TRBV19,.,TGTGCCAGTAGTAATTTCGGGACAGCCCGTAATCAGCCCCAGCATTTT,CASSNFGTARNQPQHF
.,TRBJ1-5,TRBV19,.,TGTGCCAGTAGTTGGCAGGGAAGGAGTCAGCCCCAGCATTTT,CASSWQGRSQPQHF
.,TRBJ1-1,TRBV19,.,TGTGCCAGTACCCCGTTTTCAGGGCCTACTATGAACACTGAAGCTTTCTTT,CASTPFSGPTMNTEAFF
.,TRBJ1-4,TRBV29-1,.,TGCAGCGTTTGGGCAGGGAACACTGAAAAACTGTTTTTT,CSVWAGNTEKLFF
TRBD1,TRBJ1-4,TRBV2,.,TGTGCCAGCAGTTTACAGACAGGGGTGGGTGAAAAACTGTTTTTT,CASSLQTGVGEKLFF
TRBD1,TRBJ1-1,TRBV7-3,.,TGTGCCAGCAGCTTAATCAGGACAGGGGTGAACACTGAAGCTTTCTTT,CASSLIRTGVNTEAFF
TRBD1,TRBJ1-4,TRBV7-2,.,TGTGCCAGCAGCCAGGACAGGGGTAGTGAAAAACTGTTTTTT,CASSQDRGSEKLFF
.,TRBJ2-2,TRBV27,.,TGTGCCAGCAACGGGGACACCGGGGAGCTGTTTTTT,CASNGDTGELFF
.,TRBJ1-2,TRBV5-6,.,TGTGCCAGCAGTCCCGACAGAAGCTATGGCTACACCTTC,CASSPDRSYGYTF
.,TRBJ1-1,TRBV5-1,.,TGCGCCAGCAGCATTAACAGGGTTTCAGACACTGAAGCTTTCTTT,CASSINRVSDTEAFF
TRBD1,TRBJ2-1,TRBV11-2,.,TGTGCCAGCAGTTCTAACAGGGGGAGCTACAATGAGCAGTTCTTC,CASSSNRGSYNEQFF
.,TRBJ2-3,TRBV30,.,TGTGCCTGGAGTGTACCCGTAACAGGTCTAGGGGATACGCAGTATTTT,CAWSVPVTGLGDTQYF
.,TRBJ1-5,TRBV4-1,.,TGCGCCAGCAGCCAAGAGCAGAATAATCAGCCCCAGCATTTT,CASSQEQNNQPQHF
TRBD2,TRBJ2-3,TRBV7-2,.,TGTGCCAGCAGCCCCCGGAGACTAGCCTACACAGATACGCAGTATTTT,CASSPRRLAYTDTQYF
.,TRBJ2-7,TRBV12-3/TRBV12-4,.,TGTGCCAGCAGTGACAGTACCCCCTACGAGCAGTACTTC,CASSDSTPYEQYF
.,TRBJ1-1,TRBV24-1,.,TGTGCCACCAGTGCCACAGGAGTTTCTGAAGCTTTCTTT,CATSATGVSEAFF
.,TRBJ2-2,TRBV30,.,TGTGCCTGGAGTGTACTTATAGGAGTCGGGGAGCTGTTTTTT,CAWSVLIGVGELFF
.,TRBJ2-7,TRBV6-5,.,TGTGCCAGCAGTTACGAGTCCGGCGAGCAGTACTTC,CASSYESGEQYF
TRBD1,TRBJ2-3,TRBV7-3,.,TGTGCCAGCAGCTTCTACAGGGGGATCGCAGATACGCAGTATTTT,CASSFYRGIADTQYF
.,TRBJ1-1,TRBV7-3,once,TGTGCCAGCAGCTTTGTTCCGGGAGAGAACACTGAAGCTTTCTTT,CASSFVPGENTEAFF
.,TRBJ2-2,TRBV24-1,.,TGTGCCACCAGTGGGAGCAGGGCCCCAAACACCGGGGAGCTGTTTTTT,CATSGSRAPNTGELFF
.,TRBJ1-5,TRBV5-5,.,TGTGCCAGCAGCTTATGGGGGGGGGATCAGCCCCAGCATTTT,CASSLWGGDQPQHF
.,TRBJ1-5,TRBV28,.,TGTGCCAGCACCCCCAGTTATAGCAATCAGCCCCAGCATTTT,CASTPSYSNQPQHF
.,TRBJ1-1,TRBV28,.,TGTGCCAGCAGTTTCCCCCCGGGGGGGTGGAGTACTGAAGCTTTCTTT,CASSFPPGGWSTEAFF
TRBD1,TRBJ1-5,TRBV29-1,.,TGCAGCGTACGACAGGGGGCACTTGGTCAGCCCCAGCATTTT,CSVRQGALGQPQHF
.,TRBJ1-1,TRBV28,.,TGTGCCAGCAGTTTGGGGGGGCTCTACACTGAAGCTTTCTTT,CASSLGGLYTEAFF
.,TRBJ2-1,TRBV27,.,TGTGCCAGCAGTTTAGCCGGGGACAATGAGCAGTTCTTC,CASSLAGDNEQFF
TRBD2,TRBJ2-1,TRBV20-1,.,TGCAGTGCTAGTCCAAGAGCGGGGACCTACAATGAGCAGTTCTTC,CSASPRAGTYNEQFF
TRBD1,TRBJ1-2,TRBV28,.,TGTGCCAGCAGTTTGGCCGGGACAGGGGGCGGAGGAGGCTATGGCTACACCTTC,CASSLAGTGGGGGYGYTF
TRBD1,TRBJ2-2,TRBV2,.,TGTGCCAGCAGTGGGACAGGGACCGGGGAGCTGTTTTTT,CASSGTGTGELFF
.,TRBJ1-3,TRBV3-1/TRBV3-2,.,TGTGCCAGCAGCCTACTTCTTTCTGGAAACACCATATATTTT,CASSLLLSGNTIYF
.,TRBJ2-1,TRBV9,.,TGTGCCAGCAGCGTGGGGGGTAGCTTCTACAATGAGCAGTTCTTC,CASSVGGSFYNEQFF
.,TRBJ1-1,TRBV12-3/TRBV12-4,.,TGTGCCAGCAGTTTCACAGGTGGTCCTGAAGCTTTCTTT,CASSFTGGPEAFF
.,TRBJ1-6,TRBV4-1,.,TGCGCCAGCAGCCAAGATGAGGGGAGGTATAATTCACCCCTCCACTTT,CASSQDEGRYNSPLHF
.,TRBJ2-5,TRBV5-5,.,TGTGCCAGCAGCTTGGAGGTCGGGAGTTACCAAGAGACCCAGTACTTC,CASSLEVGSYQETQYF
.,TRBJ2-1,TRBV5-6,.,TGTGCCAGCAGCTTGGCTGTAGGGGCCCCTAAGTTCTTC,CASSLAVGAPKFF
TRBD2,TRBJ2-3,TRBV5-1,.,TGCGCCAGCAGCTGGACCGGGACTAGCGGGACCCCTAGCACAGATACGCAGTATTTT,CASSWTGTSGTPSTDTQYF
TRBD1,TRBJ2-3,TRBV11-3,.,TGTGCCAGCAGCTCGGCAGGGGGCAGCGCCACAGATACGCAGTATTTT,CASSSAGGSATDTQYF
TRBD1,TRBJ2-1,TRBV27,.,TGTGCCAGCAGTTTCGGGACAGGGACCAATGAGCAGTTCTTC,CASSFGTGTNEQFF
.,TRBJ2-2,TRBV19,.,TGTGCCTCTTGGCATTCGAACACCGGGGAGCTGTTTTTT,CASWHSNTGELFF
TRBD1,TRBJ1-2,TRBV28,.,TGTGCCAGCAGTTTACACGGGACAGGGAACTATGGCTACACCTTC,CASSLHGTGNYGYTF
.,TRBJ2-5,TRBV5-1,.,TGCGCCAGCAGCCCCAGGGTTGAAGAGACCCAGTACTTC,CASSPRVEETQYF
TRBD1,TRBJ1-6,TRBV4-1,.,TGCGCCAGCAGTGACAGGGTCTGGTCCTATAATTCACCCCTCCACTTT,CASSDRVWSYNSPLHF
.,TRBJ2-1,TRBV9,.,TGTGCCAGCAAGGGGGGACAGAACAATGAGCAGTTCTTC,CASKGGQNNEQFF
.,TRBJ2-2,TRBV27,many,TGTGCCAGCAGTTCATCGAACACCGGGGAGCTGTTTTTT,CASSSSNTGELFF
.,TRBJ1-1,TRBV14,.,TGTGCCAGCAGCCAAGGGGCAGGGGATTTAGGCACTGAAGCTTTCTTT,CASSQGAGDLGTEAFF
TRBD2,TRBJ2-2,TRBV7-6,.,TGTGCCAGCAGCTTAGCAGTGCGGGGGGGTGTCGAAGAGCTGTTTTTT,CASSLAVRGGVEELFF
TRBD1,TRBJ1-2,TRBV19,.,TGTGCCAGTAGCGTAACAGGGGATCAAGGCTATGGCTACACCTTC,CASSVTGDQGYGYTF